This passage covers 6 T cell receptor beta chains from one sample sequenced in a study of graft-versus-host responses after intestinal transplantation. Sequencing used immunoSEQ multiplex PCR; TCRdb keeps in-frame clones, though not all of them. The sample shows tens of thousands of clones, 80% to 85% of them seen only once. For these TCRs, the target antigens are not known. The sample in question was unstimulated CD8+ T cells sorted from spleen or lymph node cells, obtained before intestinal transplant. The receptors derive from a human donor who received an intestinal transplant.

The chain combines TRBV9 with TRBJ2-3, with unresolved D. This CDR3 is built from 14 residues. Germline CDR1 is SGDLS and CDR2 is YYNGEE. V shed 1 base and J shed 0 bases, with 6 bases lying between them. The CDR3 coding sequence is TGTGCCAGCAGCGTATATCCTAGCACAGATACGCAGTATTTT. Translating it yields CASSVYPSTDTQYF.

This chain links TRBV7-8 with TRBJ2-5; 7 bases are a match to TRBD2. Germline V gene data show CDR1 as SGHVS and CDR2 as FQNEAQ. This CDR3 contains 18 residues. V lost 2 bases and J lost 3; bases outside the gene matches: 15. This chain's CDR3 is CASSLLIVSGIRKETQYF. In nucleotides, the CDR3 is TGTGCCAGCAGCTTACTTATCGTGAGCGGGATCAGGAAAGAGACCCAGTACTTC.

The gene calls are TRBV6-1 and TRBJ2-5, with D perhaps matching TRBD2 (6 bases). This CDR3 comprises 16 residues. The V end lost 1 base, the J end lost 2 bases, and 14 bases lay between the germline ends. In germline, CDR1 is MNHNS, CDR2 SASEGT. The CDR3 nucleotides read TGTGCCAGCAGTGAAGGGGTCTGGGGGGTGCAAGAGACCCAGTACTTC. Protein: CASSEGVWGVQETQYF.

The rearrangement joins TRBV5-1 to TRBJ1-2, with 11 nucleotides matching TRBD1. Looked up from germline, CDR1 is SGHRS and CDR2 is YFSETQ. The V segment lost 4 bases and the J segment 4 bases; nucleotides outside the gene matches: 9. This CDR3 is built from 16 residues. The CDR3 bases are TGCGCCAGCAGCCCCGGACAGGGGGCGGATCTCTATGGCTACACCTTC. Encoded protein: CASSPGQGADLYGYTF. Supplemented by reference TRBV5-1 and TRBJ1-2, the full variable domain reads KAGVTQTPRYLIKTRGQQVTLSCSPISGHRSVSWYQQTPGQGLQFLFEYFSETQRNKGNFPGRFSGRQFSNSRSEMNVSTLELGDSALYLCASSPGQGADLYGYTFGSGTRLTVV.

The J gene is TRBJ1-2, the V gene TRBV29-1; D gene uncertain. The CDR3 consists of 11 residues. CDR1 and CDR2 from the germline V gene are SQVTM and ANQGSEA. Trimming stripped 3 bases from V and 4 bases from J, with 6 bases between. CDR3 sequence reads: CSVDDGYGYTF. CDR3 nucleotide sequence: TGCAGCGTTGACGACGGCTATGGCTACACCTTC.

The table lists this clone with a count of one. V gene TRBV6-5 combines with J gene TRBJ1-5; D is perhaps TRBD1 (5 bases). The CDR3 contains 13 residues. The V gene's germline CDR1 is MNHEY and CDR2 SVGAGI. V lost 6 bases and J lost 6, with 12 bases in between. DNA for the CDR3: TGTGCCAGCAGCCAGGGTTTGCGTCAGCCCCAGCATTTT. Translation gives CASSQGLRQPQHF.